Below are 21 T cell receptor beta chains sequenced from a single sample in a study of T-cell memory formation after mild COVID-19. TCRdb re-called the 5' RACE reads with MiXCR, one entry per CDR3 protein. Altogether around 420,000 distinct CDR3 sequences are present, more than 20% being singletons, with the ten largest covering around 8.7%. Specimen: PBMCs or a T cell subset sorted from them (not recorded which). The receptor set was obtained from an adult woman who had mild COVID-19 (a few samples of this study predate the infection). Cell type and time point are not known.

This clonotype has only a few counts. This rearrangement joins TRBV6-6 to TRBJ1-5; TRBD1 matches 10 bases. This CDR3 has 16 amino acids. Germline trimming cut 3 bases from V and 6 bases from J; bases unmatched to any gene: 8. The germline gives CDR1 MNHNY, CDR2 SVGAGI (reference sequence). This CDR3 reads CASSYPGTGAGQPQHF. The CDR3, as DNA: TGTGCCAGCAGTTATCCCGGGACAGGGGCGGGTCAGCCCCAGCATTTT.

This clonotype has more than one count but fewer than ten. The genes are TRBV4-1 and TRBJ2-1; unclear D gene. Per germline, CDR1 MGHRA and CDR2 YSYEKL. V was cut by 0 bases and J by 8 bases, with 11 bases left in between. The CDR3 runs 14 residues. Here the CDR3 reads CASSQESATHEQFF. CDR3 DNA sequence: TGCGCCAGCAGCCAAGAATCTGCAACCCATGAGCAGTTCTTC.

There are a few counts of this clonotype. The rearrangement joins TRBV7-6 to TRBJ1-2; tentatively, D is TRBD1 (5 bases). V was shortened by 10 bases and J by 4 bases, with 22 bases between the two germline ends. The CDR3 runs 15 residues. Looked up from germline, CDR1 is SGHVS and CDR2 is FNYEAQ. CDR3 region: CATGALMTASYGYTF. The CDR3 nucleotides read TGTGCCACCGGGGCTTTAATGACAGCCAGCTATGGCTACACCTTC.

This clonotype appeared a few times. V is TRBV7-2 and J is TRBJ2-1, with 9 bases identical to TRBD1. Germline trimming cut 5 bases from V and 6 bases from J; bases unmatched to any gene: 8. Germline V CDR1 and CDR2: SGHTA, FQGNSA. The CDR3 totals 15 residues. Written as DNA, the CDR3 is TGTGCCAGCAGCCTCTGGACAGGGGTCGGCAATGAGCAGTTCTTC. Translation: CASSLWTGVGNEQFF.

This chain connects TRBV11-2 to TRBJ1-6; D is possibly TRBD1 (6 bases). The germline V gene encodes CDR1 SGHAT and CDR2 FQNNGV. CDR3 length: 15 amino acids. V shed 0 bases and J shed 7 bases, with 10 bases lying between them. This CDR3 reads CASSLEGGANSPLHF. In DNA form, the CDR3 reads TGTGCCAGCAGCTTAGAAGGGGGGGCCAATTCACCCCTCCACTTT.

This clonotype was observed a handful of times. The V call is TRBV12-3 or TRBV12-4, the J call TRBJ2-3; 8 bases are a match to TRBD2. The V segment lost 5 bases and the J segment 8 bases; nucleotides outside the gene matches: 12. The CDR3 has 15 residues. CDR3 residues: CASSSGSPGRGTQYF. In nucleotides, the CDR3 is TGTGCCAGCAGTAGCGGGAGTCCTGGCAGAGGTACGCAGTATTTT.

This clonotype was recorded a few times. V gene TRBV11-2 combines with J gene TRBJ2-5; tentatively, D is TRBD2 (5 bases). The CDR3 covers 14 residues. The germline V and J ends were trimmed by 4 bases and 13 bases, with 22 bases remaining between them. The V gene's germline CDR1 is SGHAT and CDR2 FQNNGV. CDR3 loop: CASSSLLRTDPWYF. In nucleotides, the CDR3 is TGTGCCAGCAGCTCCCTACTCCGGACTGATCCCTGGTACTTC.

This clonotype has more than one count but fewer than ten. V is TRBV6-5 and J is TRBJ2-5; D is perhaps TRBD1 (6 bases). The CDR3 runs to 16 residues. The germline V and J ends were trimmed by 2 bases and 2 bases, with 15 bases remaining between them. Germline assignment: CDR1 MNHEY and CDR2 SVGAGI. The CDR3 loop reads CASSYLRGMGQETQYF. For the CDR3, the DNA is TGTGCCAGCAGTTACCTGAGGGGGATGGGGCAAGAGACCCAGTACTTC.

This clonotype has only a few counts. CDR3 DNA: TGCGCCAGCAGCCAGAGTCCCGGGACATCCTACAATGAGCAGTTCTTC. Residues: CASSQSPGTSYNEQFF. The V and J genes are TRBV4-1 and TRBJ2-1, with D perhaps matching TRBD1 (6 bases). The CDR3 has 16 amino acids. Germline CDR1 is MGHRA and CDR2 is YSYEKL. Trimming cost V 3 bases and J 1 base, with 13 bases left between them.

In DNA, the CDR3 is TGTGCCAGCAGCCCCGTGGGGGAGCTAGACGAGCAGTACTTC. Translating gives CASSPVGELDEQYF. The V and J genes are TRBV5-4 and TRBJ2-7; the D gene could be TRBD1 or TRBD2 (5 bases each). The CDR3 length is 14 residues. Trimming took off 4 bases at V and 5 bases at J, with 16 bases between the two ends. Per the germline V gene, CDR1 is SGHNT and CDR2 is YYREEE (reference sequence).

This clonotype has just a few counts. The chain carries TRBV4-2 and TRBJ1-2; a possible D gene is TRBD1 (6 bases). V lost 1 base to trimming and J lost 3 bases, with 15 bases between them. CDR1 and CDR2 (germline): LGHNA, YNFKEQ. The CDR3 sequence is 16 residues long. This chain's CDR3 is CASSQVSQGSHYGYTF. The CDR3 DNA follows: TGTGCCAGCAGCCAAGTGAGCCAGGGGTCCCACTATGGCTACACCTTC.

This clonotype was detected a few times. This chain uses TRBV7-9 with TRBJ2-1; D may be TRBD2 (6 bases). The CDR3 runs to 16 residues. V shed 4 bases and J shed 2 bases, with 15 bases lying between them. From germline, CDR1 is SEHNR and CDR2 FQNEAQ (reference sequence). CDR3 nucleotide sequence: TGTGCCAGCAGCTCGACGGGACTGACTGCCTACAATGAGCAGTTCTTC. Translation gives CASSSTGLTAYNEQFF.

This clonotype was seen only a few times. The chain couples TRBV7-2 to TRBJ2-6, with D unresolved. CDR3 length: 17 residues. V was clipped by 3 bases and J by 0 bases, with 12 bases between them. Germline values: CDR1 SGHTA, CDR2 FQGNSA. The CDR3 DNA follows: TGTGCCAGCAGCTTCGGGCCTGGGCGCTCTGGGGCCAACGTCCTGACTTTC. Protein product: CASSFGPGRSGANVLTF.

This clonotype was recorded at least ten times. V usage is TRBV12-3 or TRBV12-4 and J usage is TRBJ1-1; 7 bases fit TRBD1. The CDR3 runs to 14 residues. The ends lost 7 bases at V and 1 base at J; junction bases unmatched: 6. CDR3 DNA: TGTGCCAGCACCCTAGGGACAGCGAACACTGAAGCTTTCTTT. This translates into CASTLGTANTEAFF.

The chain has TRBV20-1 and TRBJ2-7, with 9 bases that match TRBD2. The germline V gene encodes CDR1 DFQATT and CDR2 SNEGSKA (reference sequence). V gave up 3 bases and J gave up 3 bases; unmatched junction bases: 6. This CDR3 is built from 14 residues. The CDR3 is CSASRTSANYEQYF. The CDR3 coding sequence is TGCAGTGCTAGTCGGACTAGCGCGAACTACGAGCAGTACTTC.

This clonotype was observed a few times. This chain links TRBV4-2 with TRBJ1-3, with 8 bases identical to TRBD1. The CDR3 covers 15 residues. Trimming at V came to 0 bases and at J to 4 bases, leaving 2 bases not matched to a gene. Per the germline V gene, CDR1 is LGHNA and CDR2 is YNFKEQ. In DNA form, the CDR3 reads TGTGCCAGCAGCCAAGAGGGACAGGCCGGAAACACCATATATTTT. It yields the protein CASSQEGQAGNTIYF.

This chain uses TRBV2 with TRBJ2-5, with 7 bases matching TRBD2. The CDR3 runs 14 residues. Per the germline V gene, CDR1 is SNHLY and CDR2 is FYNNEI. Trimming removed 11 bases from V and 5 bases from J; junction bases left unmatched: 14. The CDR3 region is CASGNDGRWETQYF. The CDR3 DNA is TGTGCCTCCGGGAATGACGGGAGGTGGGAGACCCAGTACTTC.

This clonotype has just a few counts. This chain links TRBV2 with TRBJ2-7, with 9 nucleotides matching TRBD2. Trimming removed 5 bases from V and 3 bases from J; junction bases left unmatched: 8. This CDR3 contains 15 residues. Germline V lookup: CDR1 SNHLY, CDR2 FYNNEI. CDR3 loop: CASSSRLAAYYEQYF. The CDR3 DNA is TGTGCCAGCAGTTCCCGACTAGCGGCCTACTACGAGCAGTACTTC.

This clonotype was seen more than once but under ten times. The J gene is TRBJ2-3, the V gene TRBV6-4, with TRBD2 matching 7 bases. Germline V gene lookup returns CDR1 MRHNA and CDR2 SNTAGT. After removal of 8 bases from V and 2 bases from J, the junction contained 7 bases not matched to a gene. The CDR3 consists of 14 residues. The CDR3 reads CASGERGYTDTQYF. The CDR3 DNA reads TGTGCCAGCGGCGAGCGGGGATACACAGATACGCAGTATTTT.

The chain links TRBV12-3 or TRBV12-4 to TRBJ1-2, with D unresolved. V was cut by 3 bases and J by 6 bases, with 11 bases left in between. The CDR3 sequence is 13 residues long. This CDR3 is CASSLNDLNGYTF. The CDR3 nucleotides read TGTGCCAGCAGTTTGAACGATTTGAATGGCTACACCTTC.

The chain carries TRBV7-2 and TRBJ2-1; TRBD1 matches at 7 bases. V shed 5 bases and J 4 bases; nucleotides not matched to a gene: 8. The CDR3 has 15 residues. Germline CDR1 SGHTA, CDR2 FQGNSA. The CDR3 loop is CASSQNRGSYNEQFF. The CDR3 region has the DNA TGTGCCAGCAGCCAAAACAGGGGATCTTACAATGAGCAGTTCTTC. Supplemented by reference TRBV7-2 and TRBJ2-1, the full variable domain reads GAGVSQSPSNKVTEKGKDVELRCDPISGHTALYWYRQSLGQGLEFLIYFQGNSAPDKSGLPSDRFSAERTGGSVSTLTIQRTQQEDSAVYLCASSQNRGSYNEQFFGPGTRLTVL.